The 25 T cell receptor beta chains in this list originate from one sample, sequenced in a study of cytomegalovirus exposure and HLA in healthy donors. PCR amplification relied on 60 Vbeta primers (plus 13 Jbeta primers). This table comes from immunoSEQ multiplex PCR, and its TCRdb copy is limited to in-frame clones, with some not included. The repertoire holds 150,000 or so clones, with approximately 84% as singletons. Sequencing was performed on PBMCs. These receptors were collected from a woman aged 40 to 50 in good health and CMV-seronegative.

The rearrangement uses TRBV4-1 and TRBJ2-7, with D perhaps TRBD1 (6 bases). The germline CDR1 and CDR2 sequences are MGHRA and YSYEKL. V was pared by 6 bases and J by 0 bases, with 12 bases between. The CDR3 totals 14 residues. CDR3: CASRPTGISYEQYF. CDR3 nucleotides: TGCGCCAGCAGGCCTACAGGGATCTCCTACGAGCAGTACTTC.

The rearrangement uses TRBV7-9 and TRBJ2-7; 9 bases match TRBD2. V lost 6 bases to trimming and J lost 2 bases; unmatched junction nucleotides: 8. This CDR3 comprises 15 residues. Per germline, CDR1 SEHNR and CDR2 FQNEAQ (reference sequence). CDR3 protein: CASRSLAGTPYEQYF. The CDR3 nucleotides read TGTGCCAGCAGATCACTAGCGGGTACACCCTACGAGCAGTACTTC.

V and J are TRBV28 and TRBJ1-3; no reliable D call. The V and J ends lost 3 bases and 0 bases respectively, with 15 bases between them. The CDR3 covers 17 residues. Germline values: CDR1 MDHEN, CDR2 SYDVKM. The CDR3 here is CASSFSRARSSGNTIYF. CDR3 in DNA: TGTGCCAGCAGTTTCTCCAGAGCTAGGAGCTCTGGAAACACCATATATTTT.

The chain joins TRBV7-2 to TRBJ2-7, with D perhaps TRBD1 (5 bases). CDR1 and CDR2 from the germline V gene are SGHTA and FQGNSA. V lost 2 bases and J 3 bases, leaving 8 bases between the germline ends. The CDR3 spans 13 residues. The CDR3 loop is CASSLQGFYEQYF. The DNA for the CDR3 is TGTGCCAGCAGCTTACAGGGATTCTACGAGCAGTACTTC.

The rearrangement links TRBV18 to TRBJ1-1; TRBD1 agrees at 10 bases. Per the germline V gene, CDR1 is KGHSH and CDR2 is LQKENI. This CDR3 is 14 amino acids long. V trimming: 5 bases; J trimming: 6 bases; junction bases outside the gene matches: 6. The CDR3 DNA sequence: TGTGCCAGCTCAAGGGACAGGGGAGGAGCTGAAGCTTTCTTT. It encodes CASSRDRGGAEAFF.

This clone appeared once. The chain joins TRBV7-8 to TRBJ2-2, with 14 bases identical to TRBD2. V lost 3 bases and J lost 1; bases outside the gene matches: 7. This CDR3 has 19 residues. Germline CDR1 SGHVS, CDR2 FQNEAQ. CDR3 region: CASSLELGLAGGNTGELFF. The DNA for the CDR3 is TGTGCCAGCAGCTTGGAGCTCGGACTAGCGGGAGGGAACACCGGGGAGCTGTTTTTT.

The chain joins TRBV6-5 to TRBJ2-5, with 10 bases fitting TRBD2. The J call may be in error: the DNA end matches TRBJ2-7 better. The CDR3 length is 15 residues. CDR1 and CDR2 (germline): MNHEY, SVGAGI. DNA for the CDR3: TGTGCCAGCAAAATACTAGCGGGAAGAACCTACGAGCAGTACTTC. Residues: CASKILAGRTYEQYF.

J is TRBJ2-1 and V is TRBV10-2; possible D gene TRBD2, 6 bases. CDR3 length equals 16 residues. CDR1 WSHSY and CDR2 SAAADI come from the germline V gene. Trimming cost V 6 bases and J 0 bases, with 15 bases left between them. The CDR3 DNA reads TGCGCCAGCAGGACGGGACTCTCGAGCTCCTACAATGAGCAGTTCTTC. This sequence encodes CASRTGLSSSYNEQFF.

This chain uses TRBV5-1 with TRBJ2-1; D might be TRBD1 (6 bases). The CDR3 loop spans 14 amino acids. Trimming stripped 6 bases from V and 2 bases from J, with 12 bases between. CDR1 is SGHRS and CDR2 is YFSETQ in the germline V gene. CDR3 sequence (DNA): TGCGCCAGCACCCAACAGGGTACCTACAATGAGCAGTTCTTC. Translating it yields CASTQQGTYNEQFF.

This CDR3 reads CASSLAGKGNQPQHF. The CDR3 nucleotides read TGCGCCAGCAGCTTGGCCGGGAAAGGCAATCAGCCCCAGCATTTT. The chain joins TRBV5-1 to TRBJ1-5; no firm D call. The ends were cut back, 0 bases at V and 2 bases at J, with 9 bases in the middle. Germline loops: CDR1 SGHRS, CDR2 YFSETQ. The CDR3 contains 15 residues.

The chain is built from TRBV9 and TRBJ2-1, with 13 bases that match TRBD2. This CDR3 region has 17 residues. V lost 3 bases, J lost 7 bases, and 10 bases stayed unmatched. Per germline, CDR1 SGDLS and CDR2 YYNGEE. The CDR3 DNA follows: TGTGCCAGCAGCGCCCGAACTAGCGGGAGGGGGAATAATGAGCAGTTCTTC. It encodes CASSARTSGRGNNEQFF.

This sequence joins TRBV28 and TRBJ2-7, with TRBD1 identical over 7 bases. From germline, CDR1 is MDHEN and CDR2 SYDVKM. After removal of 2 bases from V and 3 bases from J, the junction contained 4 bases not matched to a gene. This CDR3 comprises 14 residues. The CDR3 nucleotides read TGTGCCAGCAGTTTAACGGGACAGTACTACGAGCAGTACTTC. It specifies CASSLTGQYYEQYF.

The chain carries TRBV7-3 and TRBJ2-5; TRBD2 matches 9 bases. Germline V gives CDR1 SGHTA, CDR2 FQGTGA. The CDR3 runs to 15 residues. V shed 0 bases and J 7 bases; nucleotides not matched to a gene: 6. CDR3 amino acids: CASSLTSGGSWTQYF. Written as DNA, the CDR3 is TGTGCCAGCAGCTTAACTAGCGGGGGTTCGTGGACCCAGTACTTC.

The chain has TRBV4-3 and TRBJ1-1; 10 positions agree with TRBD1. CDR1 LGHNA and CDR2 YSLEER come from the germline V gene. The CDR3 has 19 residues. V lost 2 bases to trimming and J lost 1 base; unmatched junction nucleotides: 13. CDR3 DNA sequence: TGCGCCAGCAGCCAATTTTCCGGGACAGGGGATTACAGGAACACTGAAGCTTTCTTT. Protein product: CASSQFSGTGDYRNTEAFF.

The J gene is TRBJ2-7, the V gene TRBV5-1, with 7 bases aligning to TRBD1. The germline CDR1 and CDR2 sequences are SGHRS and YFSETQ. The CDR3 consists of 15 residues. V shed 0 bases and J 3 bases; nucleotides not matched to a gene: 6. CDR3 region: CASSLEPGGFYEQYF. CDR3 nucleotides: TGCGCCAGCAGCTTGGAGCCAGGGGGTTTCTACGAGCAGTACTTC.

V gene TRBV27 combines with J gene TRBJ2-1; possible D gene TRBD2, 5 bases. The CDR3 covers 14 residues. The V end was cut by 8 bases, the J end by 2 bases, with 13 bases between. From germline, CDR1 is MNHEY and CDR2 SMNVEV (reference sequence). CDR3 region: CASWGDGPYNEQFF. CDR3 nucleotide sequence: TGTGCCAGCTGGGGAGACGGGCCCTACAATGAGCAGTTCTTC.

Here the CDR3 DNA reads TGTGCCAGTAGTATTCTGAGCGGGGTAAAAGAAGAGACCCAGTACTTC. It translates to CASSILSGVKEETQYF. V is TRBV19 and J is TRBJ2-5; 7 nucleotides line up with TRBD2. There are 16 residues in the CDR3. The ends lost 3 bases at V and 3 bases at J; junction bases unmatched: 10. The germline V gene encodes CDR1 LNHDA and CDR2 SQIVND (reference sequence).

The chain joins TRBV7-8 to TRBJ2-5, with 8 bases matching TRBD2. Trimming took 2 bases from V and 1 from J; bases not matched to a gene: 6. There are 16 residues in the CDR3. Germline V gene data show CDR1 as SGHVS and CDR2 as FQNEAQ. Here the CDR3 reads CASSLKVGRAQETQYF. In nucleotides, the CDR3 is TGTGCCAGCAGCTTAAAAGTCGGGAGGGCCCAAGAGACCCAGTACTTC.

The chain links TRBV7-3 to TRBJ2-3, with 7 bases lining up with TRBD2. V was clipped by 5 bases and J by 1 base; unmatched bases: 9. This CDR3 has 16 amino acids. Germline CDR1 SGHTA, CDR2 FQGTGA. CDR3 in amino acids: CASSQRGSGGTDTQYF. In DNA, the CDR3 is TGTGCCAGCAGCCAACGCGGGAGCGGGGGCACAGATACGCAGTATTTT.

The chain recombines TRBV2 with TRBJ1-1, with D perhaps matching TRBD1 (6 bases). The CDR3 extends over 15 amino acids. Germline V gene data show CDR1 as SNHLY and CDR2 as FYNNEI. V lost 8 bases to trimming and J lost 5 bases, with 21 bases between them. The chain's CDR3 is CASARTSDSGTEAFF. The CDR3 region has the DNA TGTGCCAGCGCCAGAACCTCGGACAGTGGGACTGAAGCTTTCTTT.

In this sample, this clone turned up once. This rearrangement joins TRBV2 to TRBJ2-7, with TRBD1 identical over 8 bases. The CDR3 is made up of 14 amino acids. Trimming at V came to 6 bases and at J to 1 base, leaving 5 bases not matched to a gene. Germline V lookup: CDR1 SNHLY, CDR2 FYNNEI. This CDR3 is CASRADRASYEQYF. CDR3 bases: TGTGCCAGCAGGGCGGACAGGGCTTCCTACGAGCAGTACTTC.

The J gene is TRBJ2-2, the V gene TRBV19, with 12 bases matching TRBD1. Unmatched junction bases numbered 10, after V lost 10 bases and J lost 7 bases. The CDR3 is 15 residues long. In germline, CDR1 is LNHDA, CDR2 SQIVND (reference sequence). The CDR3, as DNA: TGTGCCACTCAGATCGGGACAGGGGGCTTCGGGGAGCTGTTTTTT. It yields the protein CATQIGTGGFGELFF.

A word on this clone: The germline gene is not matched at one end of the junction; a read error may be the cause. V gene TRBV7-9 combines with J gene TRBJ2-7; D is possibly TRBD1 (5 bases). The CDR3 loop spans 14 amino acids. CDR1 is SEHNR, CDR2 FQNEAQ, per germline (reference sequence). CDR3 nucleotide sequence: TGTGCCAGCAGCTTAGCTGCTGGGGCCTACGGGCAGTACTTC. Residues: CASSLAAGAYGQYF.

This clone appeared a few times. This chain joins TRBV5-1 and TRBJ2-7, with D possibly matching TRBD2 (6 bases). The CDR3 is 14 amino acids. Germline V lookup: CDR1 SGHRS, CDR2 YFSETQ. V lost 2 bases to trimming and J lost 3 bases, with 12 bases between them. CDR3 sequence (DNA): TGCGCCAGCAGCTTAACTAGCAGCAGCTACGAGCAGTACTTC. This encodes CASSLTSSSYEQYF.

The chain combines TRBV7-2 with TRBJ2-3, with 8 positions matching TRBD1. Germline V lookup: CDR1 SGHTA, CDR2 FQGNSA. V shed 2 bases and J 2 bases; nucleotides not matched to a gene: 6. This CDR3 is 16 amino acids long. The CDR3 sequence: CASSLQGARITDTQYF. The CDR3 region has the DNA TGTGCCAGCAGCTTACAGGGGGCGCGGATCACAGATACGCAGTATTTT.